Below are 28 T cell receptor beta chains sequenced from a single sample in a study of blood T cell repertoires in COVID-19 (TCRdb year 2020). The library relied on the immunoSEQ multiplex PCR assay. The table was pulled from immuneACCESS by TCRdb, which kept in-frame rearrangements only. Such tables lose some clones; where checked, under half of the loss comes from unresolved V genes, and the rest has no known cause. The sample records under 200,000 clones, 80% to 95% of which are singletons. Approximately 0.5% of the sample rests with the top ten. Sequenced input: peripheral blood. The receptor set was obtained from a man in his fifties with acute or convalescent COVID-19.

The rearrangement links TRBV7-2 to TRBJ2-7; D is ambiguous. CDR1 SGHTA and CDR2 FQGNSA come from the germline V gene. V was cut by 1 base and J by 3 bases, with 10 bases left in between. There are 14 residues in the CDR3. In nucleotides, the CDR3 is TGTGCCAGCAGCTTAGATCCCTCGCGCTACGAGCAGTACTTC. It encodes CASSLDPSRYEQYF.

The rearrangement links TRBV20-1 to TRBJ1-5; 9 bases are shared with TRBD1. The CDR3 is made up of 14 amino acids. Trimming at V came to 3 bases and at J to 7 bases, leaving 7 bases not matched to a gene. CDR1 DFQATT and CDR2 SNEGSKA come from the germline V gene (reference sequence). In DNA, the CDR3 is TGCAGTGCTAGTTCTGGGACAGGGCGGCAGCCCCAGCATTTT. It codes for CSASSGTGRQPQHF.

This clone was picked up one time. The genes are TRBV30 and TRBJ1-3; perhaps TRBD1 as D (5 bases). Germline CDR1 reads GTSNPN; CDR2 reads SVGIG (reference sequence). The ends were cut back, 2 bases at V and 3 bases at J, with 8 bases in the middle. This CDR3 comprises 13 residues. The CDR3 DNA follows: TGTGCCTGGAGTTGGCAGGGTGGAAACACCATATATTTT. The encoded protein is CAWSWQGGNTIYF.

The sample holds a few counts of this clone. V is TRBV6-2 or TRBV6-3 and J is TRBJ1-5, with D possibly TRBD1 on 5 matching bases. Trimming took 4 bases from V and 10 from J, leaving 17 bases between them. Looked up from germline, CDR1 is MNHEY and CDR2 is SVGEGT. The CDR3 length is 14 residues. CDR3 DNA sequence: TGTGCCAGCAGTTTATCAGCGCACTGGGGCCCCCAGCATTTT. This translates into CASSLSAHWGPQHF.

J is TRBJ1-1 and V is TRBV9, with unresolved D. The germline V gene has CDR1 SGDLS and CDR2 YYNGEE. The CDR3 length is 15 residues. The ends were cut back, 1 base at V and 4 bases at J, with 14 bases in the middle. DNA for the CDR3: TGTGCCAGCAGCGTAATAGGAGGTCGAGGCACTGAAGCTTTCTTT. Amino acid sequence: CASSVIGGRGTEAFF. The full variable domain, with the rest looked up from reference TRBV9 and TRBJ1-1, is DSGVTQTPKHLITATGQRVTLRCSPRSGDLSVYWYQQSLDQGLQFLIQYYNGEERAKGNILERFSAQQFPDLHSELNLSSLELGDSALYFCASSVIGGRGTEAFFGQGTRLTVV.

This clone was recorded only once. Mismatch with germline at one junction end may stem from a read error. CDR3 sequence: CASSLAWEDPNTGELFF. The CDR3 coding sequence is TGTGCTAGCAGCTTAGCGTGGGAGGATCCGAACACCGGGGAGCTGTTTTTT. This chain links TRBV7-7 with TRBJ2-2, with D possibly being TRBD2 (6 bases). The CDR3 extends over 17 amino acids. The germline CDR1 and CDR2 sequences are SSHAT and FNYEAQ (reference sequence).

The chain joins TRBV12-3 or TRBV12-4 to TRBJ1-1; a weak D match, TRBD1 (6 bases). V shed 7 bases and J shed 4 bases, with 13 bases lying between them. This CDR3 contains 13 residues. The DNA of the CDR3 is TGTGCCAGCACCAACAGAGGGGGCACTGAAGCTTTCTTT. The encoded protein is CASTNRGGTEAFF.

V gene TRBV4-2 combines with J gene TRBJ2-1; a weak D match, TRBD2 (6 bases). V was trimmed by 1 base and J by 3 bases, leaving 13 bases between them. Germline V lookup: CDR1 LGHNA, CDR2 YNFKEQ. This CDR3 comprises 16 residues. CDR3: CASSQGKSGLYNEQFF. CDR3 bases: TGTGCCAGCAGCCAAGGGAAGAGCGGGCTCTACAATGAGCAGTTCTTC.

The CDR3 loop reads CASSPGGADTQYF. DNA for the CDR3: TGTGCCAGCAGCCCGGGAGGAGCAGATACGCAGTATTTT. The chain carries TRBV3-1 (or the pseudogene TRBV3-2) and TRBJ2-3, with TRBD2 matching 7 bases. With 4 bases clipped from V and 4 bases from J, the junction kept 2 bases outside the gene matches. The CDR3 is 13 amino acids. Germline V CDR1 and CDR2: LGHDT, YNNKEL (reference sequence).

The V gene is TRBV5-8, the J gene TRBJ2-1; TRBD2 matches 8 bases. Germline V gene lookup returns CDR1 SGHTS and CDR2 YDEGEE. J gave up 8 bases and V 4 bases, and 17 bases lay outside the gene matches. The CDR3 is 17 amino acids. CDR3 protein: CASSTAGTRWLVYEQFF. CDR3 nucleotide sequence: TGTGCCAGCAGCACCGCCGGGACTAGATGGTTGGTGTATGAGCAGTTCTTC.

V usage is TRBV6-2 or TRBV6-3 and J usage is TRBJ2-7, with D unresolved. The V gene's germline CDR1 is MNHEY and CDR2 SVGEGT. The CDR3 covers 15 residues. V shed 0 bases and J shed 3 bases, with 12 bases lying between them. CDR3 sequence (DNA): TGTGCCAGCAGTTACTCGCTGCTAGTGGACTACGAGCAGTACTTC. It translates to CASSYSLLVDYEQYF.

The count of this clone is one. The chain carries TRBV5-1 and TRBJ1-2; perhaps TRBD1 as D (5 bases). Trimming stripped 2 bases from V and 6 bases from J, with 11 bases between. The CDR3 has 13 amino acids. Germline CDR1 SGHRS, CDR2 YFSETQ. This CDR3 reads CASSFPGLHGYTF. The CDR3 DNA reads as TGCGCCAGCAGCTTCCCGGGACTTCATGGCTACACCTTC.

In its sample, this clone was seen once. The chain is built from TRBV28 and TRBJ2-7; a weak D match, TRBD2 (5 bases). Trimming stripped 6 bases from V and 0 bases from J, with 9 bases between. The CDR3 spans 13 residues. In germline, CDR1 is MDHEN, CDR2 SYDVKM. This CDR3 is CASRTGNSYEQYF. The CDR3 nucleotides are TGTGCCAGCAGAACCGGGAACTCCTACGAGCAGTACTTC. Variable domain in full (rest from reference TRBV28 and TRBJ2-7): DVKVTQSSRYLVKRTGEKVFLECVQDMDHENMFWYRQDPGLGLRLIYFSYDVKMKEKGDIPEGYSVSREKKERFSLILESASTNQTSMYLCASRTGNSYEQYFGPGTRLTVT.

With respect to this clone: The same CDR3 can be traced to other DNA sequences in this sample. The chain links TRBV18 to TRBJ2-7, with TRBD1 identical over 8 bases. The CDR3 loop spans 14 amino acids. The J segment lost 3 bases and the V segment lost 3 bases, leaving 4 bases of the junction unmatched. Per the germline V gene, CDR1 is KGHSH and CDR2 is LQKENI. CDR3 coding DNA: TGTGCCAGCTCACCTGGGACAGGCAACTACGAGCAGTACTTC. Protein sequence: CASSPGTGNYEQYF.

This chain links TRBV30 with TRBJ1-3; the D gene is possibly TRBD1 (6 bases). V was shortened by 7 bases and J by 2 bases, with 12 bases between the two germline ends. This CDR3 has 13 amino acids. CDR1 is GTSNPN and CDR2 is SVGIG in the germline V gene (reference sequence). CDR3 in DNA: TGTGCCTCCACAGGGTTTACTGGAAACACCATATATTTT. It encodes CASTGFTGNTIYF.

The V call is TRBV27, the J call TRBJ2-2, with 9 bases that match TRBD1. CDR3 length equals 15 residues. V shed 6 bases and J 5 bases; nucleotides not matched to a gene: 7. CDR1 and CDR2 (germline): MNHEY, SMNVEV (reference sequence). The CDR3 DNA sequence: TGTGCCAGCAGCGCAGGGACAGGGAGGACCGGGGAGCTGTTTTTT. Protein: CASSAGTGRTGELFF.

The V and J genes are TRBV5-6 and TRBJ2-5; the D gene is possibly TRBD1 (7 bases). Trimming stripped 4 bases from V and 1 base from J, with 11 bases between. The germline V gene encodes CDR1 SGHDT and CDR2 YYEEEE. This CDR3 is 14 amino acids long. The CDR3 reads CASSRGTVQETQYF. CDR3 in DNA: TGTGCCAGCAGCCGGGGGACAGTCCAAGAGACCCAGTACTTC.

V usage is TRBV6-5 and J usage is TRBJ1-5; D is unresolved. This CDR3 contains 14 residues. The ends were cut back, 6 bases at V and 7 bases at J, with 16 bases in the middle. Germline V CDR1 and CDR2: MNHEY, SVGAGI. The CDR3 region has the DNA TGTGCCAGCAGAAAGACTGAGCCCGAACAGCCCCAGCATTTT. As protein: CASRKTEPEQPQHF.

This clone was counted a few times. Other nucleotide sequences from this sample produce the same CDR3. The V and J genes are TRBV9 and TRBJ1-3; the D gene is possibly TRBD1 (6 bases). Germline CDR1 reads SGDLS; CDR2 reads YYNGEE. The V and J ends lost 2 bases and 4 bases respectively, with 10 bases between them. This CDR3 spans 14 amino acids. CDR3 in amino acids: CASSVQGSGNTIYF. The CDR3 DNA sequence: TGTGCCAGCAGCGTCCAGGGGTCAGGAAACACCATATATTTT.

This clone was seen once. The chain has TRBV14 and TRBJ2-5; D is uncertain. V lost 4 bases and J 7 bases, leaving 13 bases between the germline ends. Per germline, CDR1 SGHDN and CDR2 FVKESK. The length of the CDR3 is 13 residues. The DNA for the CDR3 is TGTGCCAGCAGCCCCGGGTCTCCCGTGACCCAGTACTTC. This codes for CASSPGSPVTQYF.

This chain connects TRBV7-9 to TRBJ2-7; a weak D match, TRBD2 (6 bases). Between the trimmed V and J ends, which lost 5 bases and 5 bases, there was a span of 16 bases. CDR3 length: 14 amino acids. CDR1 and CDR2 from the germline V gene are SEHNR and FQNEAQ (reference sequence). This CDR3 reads CASSPPGRRDEQYV. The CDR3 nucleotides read TGTGCCAGCAGCCCCCCTGGGAGGCGGGACGAGCAGTACGTC.

For the CDR3, the DNA is TGTGCCAGCAGCGTATCCGGCGGGAGGATAGATGAGCAGTTCTTC. Its protein is CASSVSGGRIDEQFF. The rearrangement joins TRBV9 to TRBJ2-1, with 8 bases matching TRBD2. In germline, CDR1 is SGDLS, CDR2 YYNGEE. CDR3 length: 15 amino acids. Unmatched junction bases numbered 8, after V lost 1 base and J lost 8 bases.

The CDR3 DNA reads as TGTGCCAGCAGCCAAGTTTTCAGGGGCCAATATAATTCACCCCTCCACTTT. This codes for CASSQVFRGQYNSPLHF. The rearrangement uses TRBV3-1 (or the pseudogene TRBV3-2) and TRBJ1-6; tentative D call: TRBD1 (6 bases). Trimming took 1 base from V and 4 from J, leaving 14 bases between them. Germline CDR1 and CDR2: LGHDT and YNNKEL (reference sequence). The CDR3 is 17 amino acids.

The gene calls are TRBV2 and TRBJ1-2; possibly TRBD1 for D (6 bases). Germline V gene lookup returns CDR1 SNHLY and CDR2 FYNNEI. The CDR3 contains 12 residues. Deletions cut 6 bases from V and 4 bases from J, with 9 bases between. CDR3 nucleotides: TGTGCCAGCAGACCAGGGGTCTATGGCTACACCTTC. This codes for CASRPGVYGYTF.

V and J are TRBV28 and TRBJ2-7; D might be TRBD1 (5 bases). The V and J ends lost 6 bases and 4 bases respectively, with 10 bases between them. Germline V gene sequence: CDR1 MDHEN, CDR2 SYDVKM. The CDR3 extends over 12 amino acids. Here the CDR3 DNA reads TGTGCCAGCAGATCAGGGTGGTACGAGCAGTACTTC. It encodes CASRSGWYEQYF.

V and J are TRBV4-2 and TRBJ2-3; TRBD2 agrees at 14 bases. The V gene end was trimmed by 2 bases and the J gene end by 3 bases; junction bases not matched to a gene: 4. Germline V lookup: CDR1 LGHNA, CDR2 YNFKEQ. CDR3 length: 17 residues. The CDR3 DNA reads TGTGCCAGCAGCCAAACGACTAGCGGGAGGGGAACAGATACGCAGTATTTT. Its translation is CASSQTTSGRGTDTQYF.

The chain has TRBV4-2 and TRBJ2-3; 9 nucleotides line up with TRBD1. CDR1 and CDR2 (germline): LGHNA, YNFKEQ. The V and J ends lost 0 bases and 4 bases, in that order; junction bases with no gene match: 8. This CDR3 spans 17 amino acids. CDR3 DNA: TGTGCCAGCAGCCAAGATTGGGACAGGGAATTATCAGATACGCAGTATTTT. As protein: CASSQDWDRELSDTQYF.

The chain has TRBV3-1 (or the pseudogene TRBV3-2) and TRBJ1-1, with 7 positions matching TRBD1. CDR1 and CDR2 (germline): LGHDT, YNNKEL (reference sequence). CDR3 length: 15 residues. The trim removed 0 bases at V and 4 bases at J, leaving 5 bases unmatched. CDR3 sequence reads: CASSQERGRGTEAFF. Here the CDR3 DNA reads TGTGCCAGCAGCCAAGAGAGGGGGCGCGGCACTGAAGCTTTCTTT.